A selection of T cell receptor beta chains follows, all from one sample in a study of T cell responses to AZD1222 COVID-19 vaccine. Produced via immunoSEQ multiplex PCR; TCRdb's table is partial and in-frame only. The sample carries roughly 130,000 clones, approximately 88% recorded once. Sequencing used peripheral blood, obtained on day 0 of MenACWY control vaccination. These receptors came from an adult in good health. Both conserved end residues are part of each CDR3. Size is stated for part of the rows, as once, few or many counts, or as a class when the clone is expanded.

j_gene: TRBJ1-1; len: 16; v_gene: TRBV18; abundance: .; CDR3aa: CASSRDRAVGNTEAFF
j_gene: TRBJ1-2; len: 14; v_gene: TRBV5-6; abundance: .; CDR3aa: CASSLYGGDYGYTF
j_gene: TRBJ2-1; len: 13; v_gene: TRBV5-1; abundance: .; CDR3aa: CASSTTLSNEQFF
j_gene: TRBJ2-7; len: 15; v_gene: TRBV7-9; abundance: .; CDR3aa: CASSPSRGRDPIQYF
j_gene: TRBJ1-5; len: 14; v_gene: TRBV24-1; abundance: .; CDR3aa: CATSDTVGSQPQHF
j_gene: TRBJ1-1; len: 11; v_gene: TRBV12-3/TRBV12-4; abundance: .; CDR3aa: CATTTNTEAFF
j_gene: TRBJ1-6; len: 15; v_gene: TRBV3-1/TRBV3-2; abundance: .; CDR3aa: CASSQGDRPNSPLHF
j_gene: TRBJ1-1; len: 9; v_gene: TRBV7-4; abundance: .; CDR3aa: CASSRGALF
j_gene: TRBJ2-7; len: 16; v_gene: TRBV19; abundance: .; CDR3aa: CASSIADRGRFYEQYF
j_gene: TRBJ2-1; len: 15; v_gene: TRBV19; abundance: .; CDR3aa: CASSGRSGSRNEQFF
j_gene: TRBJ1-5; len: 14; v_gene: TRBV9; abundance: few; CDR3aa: CASSVGRENQPQHF
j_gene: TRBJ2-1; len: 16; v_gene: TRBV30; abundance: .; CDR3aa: CAWSASGTSGRYEQFF
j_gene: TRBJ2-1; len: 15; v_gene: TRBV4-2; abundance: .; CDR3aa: CASRLAANGYNEQFF
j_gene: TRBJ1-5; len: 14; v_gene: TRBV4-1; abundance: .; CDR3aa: CASSQGGGRQPQHF
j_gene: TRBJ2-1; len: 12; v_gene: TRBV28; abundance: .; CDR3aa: CASSWARKEQFF
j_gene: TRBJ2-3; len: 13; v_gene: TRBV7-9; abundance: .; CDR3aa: CASSFAGGWTQYF
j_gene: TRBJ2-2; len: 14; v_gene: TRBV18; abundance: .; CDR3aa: CASPPEVNTGELFF
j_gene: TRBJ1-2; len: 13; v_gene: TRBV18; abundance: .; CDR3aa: CASSLGPEYGYTF
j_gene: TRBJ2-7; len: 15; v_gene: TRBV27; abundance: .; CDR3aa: CASSLTASPNHEQYF
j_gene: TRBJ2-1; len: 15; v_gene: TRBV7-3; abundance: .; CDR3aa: CASSPRLGAANEQFF
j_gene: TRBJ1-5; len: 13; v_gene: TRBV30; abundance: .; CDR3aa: CAWSPRDNQPQHF
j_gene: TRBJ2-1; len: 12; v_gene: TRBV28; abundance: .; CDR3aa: CASSPNKRTTVF
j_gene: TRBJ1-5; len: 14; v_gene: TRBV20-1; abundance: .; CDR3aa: CSAGGTDINQPQHF
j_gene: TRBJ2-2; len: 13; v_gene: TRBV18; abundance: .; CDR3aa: CASWGGTAGELFF
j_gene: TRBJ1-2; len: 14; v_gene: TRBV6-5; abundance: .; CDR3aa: CASSYSYRGYGYTF
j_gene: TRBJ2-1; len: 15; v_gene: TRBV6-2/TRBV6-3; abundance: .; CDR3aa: CASSFAGGFYNEQFF
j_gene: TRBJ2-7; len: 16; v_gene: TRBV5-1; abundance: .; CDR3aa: CASSLVGSLSSYEQYF
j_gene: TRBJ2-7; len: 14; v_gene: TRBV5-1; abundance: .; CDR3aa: CASQPTGGSYEQYF
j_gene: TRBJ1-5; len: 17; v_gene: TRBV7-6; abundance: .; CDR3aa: CASSLAGHPVNNQPQHF
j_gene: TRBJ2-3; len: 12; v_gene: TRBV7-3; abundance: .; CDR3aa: CASSLSGGTQYF
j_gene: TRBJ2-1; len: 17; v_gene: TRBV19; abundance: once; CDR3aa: CASSIILGGSGRNEQFF
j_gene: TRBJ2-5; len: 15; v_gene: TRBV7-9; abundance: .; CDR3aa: CASSLAGRAGETQYF
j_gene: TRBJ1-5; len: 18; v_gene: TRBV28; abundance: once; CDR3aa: CASSPPRARRFSNQPQHF
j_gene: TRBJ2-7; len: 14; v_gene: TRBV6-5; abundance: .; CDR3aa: CASSLGGSSYEQYF
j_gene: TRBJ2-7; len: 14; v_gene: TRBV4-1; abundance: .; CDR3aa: CASSQDPAVREQYF
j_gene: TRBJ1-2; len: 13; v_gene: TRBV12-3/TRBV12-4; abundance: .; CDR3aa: CASSLATGRGYTF
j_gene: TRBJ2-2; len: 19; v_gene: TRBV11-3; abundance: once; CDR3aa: CASSITLGFSGMNTGELFF
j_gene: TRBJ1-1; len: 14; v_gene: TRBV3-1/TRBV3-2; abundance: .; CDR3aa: CASSQDRGLTEAFF
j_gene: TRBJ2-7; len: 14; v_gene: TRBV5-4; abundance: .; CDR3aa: CASSLFPSGGEQYF
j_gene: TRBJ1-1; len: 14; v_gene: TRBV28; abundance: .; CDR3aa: CASSPGTGRTEAFF
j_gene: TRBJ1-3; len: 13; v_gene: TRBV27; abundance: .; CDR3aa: CASSYPQRNTIYF
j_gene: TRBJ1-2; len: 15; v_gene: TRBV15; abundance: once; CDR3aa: CATSRRPRGGSGYTF
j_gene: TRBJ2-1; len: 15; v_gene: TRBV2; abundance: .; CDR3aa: CASRKREGPLDEQFF
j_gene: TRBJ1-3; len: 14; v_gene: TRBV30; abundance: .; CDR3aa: CAWSRFSSGNTIYF
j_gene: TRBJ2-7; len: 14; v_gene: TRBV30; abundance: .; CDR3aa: CAWSSPRRASEQYF
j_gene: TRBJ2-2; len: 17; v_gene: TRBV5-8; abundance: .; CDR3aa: CASSAGVVGLGVGELFF
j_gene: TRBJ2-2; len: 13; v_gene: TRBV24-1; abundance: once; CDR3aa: CATRRGASGELFF
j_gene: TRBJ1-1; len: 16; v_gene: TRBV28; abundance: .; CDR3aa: CASSPTRTEMNTEAFF
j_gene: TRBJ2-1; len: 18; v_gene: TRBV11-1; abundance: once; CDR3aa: CASSLAVLGTSVGHEQFF
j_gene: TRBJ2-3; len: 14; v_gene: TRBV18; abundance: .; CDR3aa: CASSSTVPPDTQYF
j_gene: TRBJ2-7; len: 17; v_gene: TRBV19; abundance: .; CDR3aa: CASSIGPPGLAGVEQYF
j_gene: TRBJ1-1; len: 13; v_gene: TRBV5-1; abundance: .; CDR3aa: CASSAGQVGEAFF
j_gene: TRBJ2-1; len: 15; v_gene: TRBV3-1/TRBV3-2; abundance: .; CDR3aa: CASSTSAASYNEQFF
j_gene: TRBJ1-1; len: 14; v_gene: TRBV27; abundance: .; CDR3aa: CASTQGTMNTEAFF
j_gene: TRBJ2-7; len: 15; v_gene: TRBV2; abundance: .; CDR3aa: CASRDTGGASYEQYF